This T cell receptor (beta chain) was recovered during a study of blood T cells in healthy people across ages. The wider study: Template switching captured about one barcoded beta molecule per two T cells.

With a J-beta primer mix and a sample-barcoded 5' primer, a second PCR ran 7 to 11 cycles. A single record per CDR3 protein comes from TCRdb applying MiXCR to the 5' RACE reads. This sample has over 700,000 distinct CDR3 sequences, with 25% found just once. The CDR3 is 12 amino acids. Trimming stripped 4 bases from V and 9 bases from J, with 7 bases between. Germline V gene lookup returns CDR1 SEHNR and CDR2 FQNEAQ (reference sequence). A few counts support this clonotype. These data are also associated with another study on T cells of mothers and their children.

V gene TRBV7-9 combines with J gene TRBJ1-6; no clear D gene. This TCR was recovered from a boy aged 5-17 years in good health. The specimen was blood. The CDR3 nucleotides are TGTGCCAGCAGCTCCGGTGGTTCACCCCTCCACTTT. Its protein product is CASSSGGSPLHF. Full variable domain (rest looked up from reference TRBV7-9 and TRBJ1-6): DTGVSQNPRHKITKRGQNVTFRCDPISEHNRLYWYRQTLGQGPEFLTYFQNEAQLEKSRLLSDRFSAERPKGSFSTLEIQRTEQGDSAMYLCASSSGGSPLHFGNGTRLTVT.